Following are 8 T cell receptor beta chains from one sample sequenced in a study of blood T cells in healthy people across ages (dated by TCRdb to about 2015). The protocol used for the library was 5' RACE. The sequencer listed for this sample is Illumina HiSeq 2500. A second about 6 to 11 cycle PCR used a sample-barcoded 5' primer and a J-beta primer mix. In-frame beta chains were kept once TCRdb had trimmed the public reads at Q25 with fastp and called clones with MiXCR. Entries that share a CDR3 protein sequence are merged under the most common genes and DNA. In this sample the table shows about 810,000 distinct CDR3 sequences, roughly 35% of which occur a single time. 13% of the sample rests with the top ten. The source material was blood. Receptors originate from a man aged 18 to 35 in good health.

For this clonotype: The germline gene is not matched at one end of the junction; a read error may be the cause. The chain links TRBV19 to TRBJ2-7; no clear D gene. This CDR3 region has 12 residues. Germline-derived CDR1 and CDR2 are LNHDA and SQIVND (reference sequence). The CDR3: CPSSESSYEQYF. The DNA for the CDR3 is TGTCCCAGTTCAGAGAGCTCCTACGAGCAGTACTTC.

This clonotype was detected a few times. CDR3 nucleotide sequence: TGCGCCAGCAGCCAACAAGCGGTCTCCTACAATGAGCAGTTCTTC. The encoded protein is CASSQQAVSYNEQFF. The rearrangement uses TRBV4-3 and TRBJ2-1, with a tentative D call TRBD2 (5 bases). The V end lost 2 bases, the J end lost 0 bases, and 8 bases lay between the germline ends. CDR3 size: 15 residues. CDR1 and CDR2 from the germline V gene are LGHNA and YSLEER.

This sequence joins TRBV12-3 or TRBV12-4 and TRBJ1-5; 7 bases map to TRBD1. The ends lost 6 bases at V and 2 bases at J; junction bases unmatched: 10. The CDR3 is made up of 16 amino acids. This CDR3 is CASRTTGEKGNQPQHF. In DNA, the CDR3 is TGTGCCAGCAGGACCACAGGGGAGAAGGGCAATCAGCCCCAGCATTTT.

This chain links TRBV28 with TRBJ1-5; possible D gene TRBD1, 5 bases. Germline CDR1 is MDHEN and CDR2 is SYDVKM. V was clipped by 6 bases and J by 1 base, with 13 bases between them. The CDR3 is 15 residues long. CDR3 amino acids: CASRRAGNSNQPQHF. As DNA, the CDR3 is TGTGCCAGCAGGAGGGCAGGGAACAGCAATCAGCCCCAGCATTTT.

This chain joins TRBV7-9 and TRBJ2-7; TRBD2 agrees at 10 bases. With 1 base clipped from V and 3 bases from J, the junction kept 3 bases outside the gene matches. There are 15 residues in the CDR3. The V gene's germline CDR1 is SEHNR and CDR2 FQNEAQ (reference sequence). This CDR3 is CASSLGSSGSYEQYF. For the CDR3, the DNA is TGTGCCAGCAGCTTAGGGTCTAGCGGGAGCTACGAGCAGTACTTC. The full variable domain, in which reference TRBV7-9 and TRBJ2-7 provide the parts outside the CDR3, is DTGVSQNPRHKITKRGQNVTFRCDPISEHNRLYWYRQTLGQGPEFLTYFQNEAQLEKSRLLSDRFSAERPKGSFSTLEIQRTEQGDSAMYLCASSLGSSGSYEQYFGPGTRLTVT.

V and J are TRBV7-2 and TRBJ2-1; no definite D call. V was shortened by 1 base and J by 13 bases, with 17 bases between the two germline ends. The CDR3 is 14 residues long. CDR1 SGHTA and CDR2 FQGNSA come from the germline V gene. CDR3: CASSLGLVNYEQFF. The CDR3 bases are TGTGCCAGCAGCTTAGGGCTAGTCAACTACGAACAGTTCTTC.

The V call is TRBV20-1, the J call TRBJ1-2, with D hard to call. CDR1 DFQATT and CDR2 SNEGSKA come from the germline V gene (reference sequence). CDR3 length: 12 amino acids. CDR3 sequence (DNA): TGCAGCGCCAGTCTCAGTGGCTATGGCTACACCTTC. It specifies CSASLSGYGYTF.

This clonotype came up a few times. V and J are TRBV6-5 and TRBJ1-1; 9 nucleotides line up with TRBD1. The V and J ends lost 6 bases and 11 bases, in that order; junction bases with no gene match: 13. The CDR3 consists of 14 residues. Germline V gives CDR1 MNHEY, CDR2 SVGAGI. The CDR3 DNA sequence: TGTGCCAGCAGCTCCGGGACAGGGAGCAAGAGTGCTTTCTTT. Its protein is CASSSGTGSKSAFF.